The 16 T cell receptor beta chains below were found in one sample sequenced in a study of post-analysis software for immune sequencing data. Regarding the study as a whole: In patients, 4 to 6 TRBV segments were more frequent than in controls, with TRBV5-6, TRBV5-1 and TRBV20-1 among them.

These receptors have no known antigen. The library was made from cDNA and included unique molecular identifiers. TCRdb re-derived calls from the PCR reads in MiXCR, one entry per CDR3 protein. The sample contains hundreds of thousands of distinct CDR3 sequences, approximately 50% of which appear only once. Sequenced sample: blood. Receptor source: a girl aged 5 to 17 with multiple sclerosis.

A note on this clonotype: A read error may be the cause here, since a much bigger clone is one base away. CDR3 sequence reads: CASGLAGTSGGSRQFF. CDR3 nucleotide sequence: TGTGCTAGTGGTTTGGCCGGGACTAGCGGTGGCAGTAGGCAGTTCTTC. The rearrangement links TRBV12-5 to TRBJ2-1; 11 nucleotides align to TRBD2. Germline-derived CDR1 and CDR2 are LGHNT and FRNRAP. The junction had 11 bases not matched to a gene; V was cut back by 1 base and J by 12 bases. The CDR3 runs 16 residues.

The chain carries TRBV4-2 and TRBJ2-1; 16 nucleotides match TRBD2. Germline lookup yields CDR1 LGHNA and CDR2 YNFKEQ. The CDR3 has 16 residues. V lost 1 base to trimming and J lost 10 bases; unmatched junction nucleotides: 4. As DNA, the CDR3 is TGTGCCAGCAGCCAAGGGACGGGACTAGCGGGAGGGGAGCAGTTCTTC. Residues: CASSQGTGLAGGEQFF.

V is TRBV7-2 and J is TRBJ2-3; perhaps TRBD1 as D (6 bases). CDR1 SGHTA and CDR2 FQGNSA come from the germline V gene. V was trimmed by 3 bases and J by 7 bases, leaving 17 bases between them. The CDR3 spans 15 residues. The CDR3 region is CASSFTGFATNTQYF. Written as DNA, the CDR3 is TGTGCCAGCAGCTTTACAGGGTTTGCGACAAATACGCAGTATTTT.

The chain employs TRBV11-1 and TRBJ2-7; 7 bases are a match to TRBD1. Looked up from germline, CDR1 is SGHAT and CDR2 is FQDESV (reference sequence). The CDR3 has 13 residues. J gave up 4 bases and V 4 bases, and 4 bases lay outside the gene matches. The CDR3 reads CASSSSDRYEQYF. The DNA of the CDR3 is TGTGCCAGCAGCTCCTCGGACAGGTACGAGCAGTACTTC.

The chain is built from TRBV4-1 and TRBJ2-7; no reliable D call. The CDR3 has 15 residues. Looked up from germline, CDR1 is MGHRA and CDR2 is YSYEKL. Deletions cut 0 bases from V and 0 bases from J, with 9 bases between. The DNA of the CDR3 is TGCGCCAGCAGCCAAGATCTGCCCCACTCCTACGAGCAGTACTTC. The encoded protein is CASSQDLPHSYEQYF.

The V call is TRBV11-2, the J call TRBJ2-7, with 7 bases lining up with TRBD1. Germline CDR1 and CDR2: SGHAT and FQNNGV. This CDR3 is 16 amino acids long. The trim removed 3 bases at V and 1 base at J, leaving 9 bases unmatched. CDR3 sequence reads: CASSFARQGGSYEQYF. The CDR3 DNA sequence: TGTGCCAGCAGCTTCGCCCGACAGGGCGGTTCCTACGAGCAGTACTTC.

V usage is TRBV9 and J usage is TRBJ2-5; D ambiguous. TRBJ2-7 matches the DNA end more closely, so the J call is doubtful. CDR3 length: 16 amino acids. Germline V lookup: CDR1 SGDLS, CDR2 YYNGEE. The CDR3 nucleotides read TGTGCCAGCAGCGCGGACCCAGGTGGCGGCTCCTACGAGCAGTACTTC. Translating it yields CASSADPGGGSYEQYF.

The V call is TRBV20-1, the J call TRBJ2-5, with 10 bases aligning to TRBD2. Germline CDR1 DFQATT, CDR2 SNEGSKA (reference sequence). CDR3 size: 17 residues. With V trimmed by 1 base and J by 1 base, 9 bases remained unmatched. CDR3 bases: TGCAGTGCTAGAGGGTCCCCGGGACTAGCGCGCCAAGAGACCCAGTACTTC. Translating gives CSARGSPGLARQETQYF.

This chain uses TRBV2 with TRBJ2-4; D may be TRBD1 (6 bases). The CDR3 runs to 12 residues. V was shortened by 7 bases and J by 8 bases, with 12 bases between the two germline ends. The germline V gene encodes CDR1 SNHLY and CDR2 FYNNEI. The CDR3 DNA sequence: TGTGCCAGCAATACGGACAGCCACATTCAGTACTTC. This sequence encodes CASNTDSHIQYF.

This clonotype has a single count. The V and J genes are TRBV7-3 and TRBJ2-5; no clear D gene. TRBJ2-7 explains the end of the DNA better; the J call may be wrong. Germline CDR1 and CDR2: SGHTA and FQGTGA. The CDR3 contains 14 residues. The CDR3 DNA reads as TGTGCCAGCAGCATTAAATCCCACTTCTACGAGCAGTACTTC. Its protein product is CASSIKSHFYEQYF.

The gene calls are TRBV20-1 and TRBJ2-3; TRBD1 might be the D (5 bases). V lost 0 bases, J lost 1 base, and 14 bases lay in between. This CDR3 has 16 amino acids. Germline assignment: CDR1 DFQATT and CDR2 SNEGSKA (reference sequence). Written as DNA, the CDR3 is TGCAGTGCTAGAGATAGTGGCAGGGCGGGCACAGATACGCAGTATTTT. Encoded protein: CSARDSGRAGTDTQYF.

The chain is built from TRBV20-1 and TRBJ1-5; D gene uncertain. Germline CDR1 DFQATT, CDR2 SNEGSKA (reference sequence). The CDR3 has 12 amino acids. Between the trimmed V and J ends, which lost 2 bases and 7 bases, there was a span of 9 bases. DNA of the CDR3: TGCAGTGCTAGATACATGGGGCAGCCCCAGCATTTT. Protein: CSARYMGQPQHF.

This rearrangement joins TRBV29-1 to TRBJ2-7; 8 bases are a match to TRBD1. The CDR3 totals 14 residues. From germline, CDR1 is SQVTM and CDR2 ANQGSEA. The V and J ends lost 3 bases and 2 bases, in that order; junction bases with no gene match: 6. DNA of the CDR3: TGCAGCGTTGAGGCGGACAGGGACACCTACGAGCAGTACTTC. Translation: CSVEADRDTYEQYF.

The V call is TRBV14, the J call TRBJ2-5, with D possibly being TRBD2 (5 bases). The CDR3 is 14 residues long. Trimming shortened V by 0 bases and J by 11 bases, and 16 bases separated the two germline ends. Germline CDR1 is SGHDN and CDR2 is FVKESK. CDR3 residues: CASSQDFVLGEQYF. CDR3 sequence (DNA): TGTGCCAGCAGCCAAGACTTTGTCCTTGGGGAGCAGTACTTC.

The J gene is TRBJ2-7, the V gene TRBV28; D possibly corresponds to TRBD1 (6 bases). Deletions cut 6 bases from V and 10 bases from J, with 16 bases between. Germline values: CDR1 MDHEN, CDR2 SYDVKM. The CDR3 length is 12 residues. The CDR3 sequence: CASSLNTGIQYF. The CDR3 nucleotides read TGTGCCAGCAGCCTCAACACAGGGATTCAGTACTTC.

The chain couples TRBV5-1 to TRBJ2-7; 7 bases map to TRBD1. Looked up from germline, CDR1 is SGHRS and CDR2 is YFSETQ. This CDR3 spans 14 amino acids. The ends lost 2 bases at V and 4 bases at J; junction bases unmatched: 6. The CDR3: CASSFEGARYEQYF. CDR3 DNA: TGCGCCAGCAGCTTTGAGGGGGCCAGGTACGAGCAGTACTTC.